The 6 T cell receptor beta chains listed next were all sequenced from one sample in a study of molecular identifiers for immune sequencing clone quantification. TCRdb redid the calling of the PCR reads with MiXCR, one entry per CDR3 protein. The sample carries some 100,000 distinct CDR3 sequences, roughly a third recorded once. Sequencing used naive CD8+ T cells from blood, with Jurkat cell RNA spiked in. The subset here: FACS-sorted CD8+CD4-CCR7+CD45RA+ naive T cells. The source of these receptors is a human donor in good health. Some libraries in this study had Jurkat cell RNA spiked in.

The V and J genes are TRBV19 and TRBJ1-5; D gene uncertain. CDR1 is LNHDA and CDR2 is SQIVND in the germline V gene (reference sequence). The CDR3 totals 10 residues. Trimming left V 8 bases short and J 9 bases short, with 8 bases between. CDR3 sequence reads: CASGQRPQHF. CDR3 in DNA: TGTGCCAGTGGCCAGCGGCCCCAGCATTTT.

This clonotype appeared a few times. V usage is TRBV2 and J usage is TRBJ2-3; TRBD2 matches at 7 bases. V shed 6 bases, J shed 5 bases, and the junction held 5 bases outside the gene matches. The V gene's germline CDR1 is SNHLY and CDR2 FYNNEI. This CDR3 region has 13 residues. In DNA form, the CDR3 reads TGTGCCAGCAGCCTAGTAGCGGGAGATACGCAGTATTTT. This sequence encodes CASSLVAGDTQYF.

This clonotype has just a few counts. Here the CDR3 reads CASSLEESGWGEQYF. The CDR3 nucleotides read TGTGCCAGCAGCTTAGAGGAAAGCGGTTGGGGCGAGCAGTACTTC. The chain has TRBV11-2 and TRBJ2-7; tentatively, D is TRBD2 (5 bases). The CDR3 runs to 15 residues. Germline CDR1 reads SGHAT; CDR2 reads FQNNGV. With 0 bases removed from V and 6 bases from J, the gap between germline ends came to 15 bases.

In its sample, this clonotype was seen many times. The CDR3 DNA reads as TGTGCCAGCAACACCCGGGACAGGGTAGGGCAGTATTTT. Its translation: CASNTRDRVGQYF. The chain recombines TRBV27 with TRBJ2-3, with 9 positions matching TRBD1. Trimming cost V 7 bases and J 11 bases; bases outside gene matches: 10. The V gene's germline CDR1 is MNHEY and CDR2 SMNVEV (reference sequence). The CDR3 has 13 amino acids.

There are many counts of this clonotype. CDR3 residues: CASSRPYTGELFF. DNA for the CDR3: TGTGCCAGCAGCCGACCGTACACCGGGGAGCTGTTTTTT. The chain employs TRBV7-9 and TRBJ2-2; no definite D call. The germline V gene has CDR1 SEHNR and CDR2 FQNEAQ (reference sequence). The CDR3 has 13 amino acids. Trimming stripped 5 bases from V and 3 bases from J, with 7 bases between.

The rearrangement links TRBV15 to TRBJ2-5, with TRBD2 matching 7 bases. This CDR3 comprises 15 residues. Germline V CDR1 and CDR2: LNHNV, YYDKDF (reference sequence). The V gene end was trimmed by 0 bases and the J gene end by 5 bases; junction bases not matched to a gene: 6. Here the CDR3 reads CATSRDFPSGETQYF. CDR3 nucleotide sequence: TGTGCCACCAGCAGAGATTTTCCTAGCGGTGAGACCCAGTACTTC.